This T cell receptor (beta chain) was captured by sequencing in a study of human T cells and chemical hapten exposure. Germline lookup yields CDR1 MDHEN and CDR2 SYDVKM. This CDR3 region has 15 residues. With 5 bases removed from V and 4 bases from J, the gap between germline ends came to 15 bases. As for time point: patch test 3, about 24 weeks after DPC sensitization. Treatment indicated: therapeutic diphenylcyclopropenone sensitization with weekly scalp DPC. Each donor was an alopecia patient between 18 and 70 years of age who qualified for DPC. TCRdb ran MiXCR on the RACE reads and lists one entry per CDR3 protein. The sample lists just under 60,000 distinct CDR3 sequences; 9.5% to 15% were seen once. This clonotype was counted a few times.

This rearrangement joins TRBV28 to TRBJ1-5; possibly TRBD1 for D (5 bases). Sequencing used whole blood, obtained in connection with sensitization to the hapten diphenylcyclopropenone (DPC). The clonotype was recovered from a man aged 25-45 years with alopecia areata. Some clones in this sample may be carry-over from other donors' samples. In DNA form, the CDR3 reads TGTGCCAGCAGTCCCCGCAGGGAGTGGAATCAGCCCCAGCATTTT. Translating it yields CASSPRREWNQPQHF.